This TCR beta chain derives from a study of human T cells and chemical hapten exposure. This clonotype has just a few counts. Time point denoted: healthy volunteer bleed at 2 weeks. Unfractionated whole blood yielded the extracted total RNA. A single record per CDR3 protein comes from TCRdb applying MiXCR to the RACE reads. The data contain roughly 30,000 distinct CDR3 sequences, over 7% of them singletons. Specimen: whole blood. The clonotype comes from a human donor in good health. Some clones in this sample may be carry-over from other donors' samples.

The CDR3 nucleotides are TGTGCCAGCAGTTACCTCGGGACACCGGGGAGGGAGACCCAGTACTTC. Protein product: CASSYLGTPGRETQYF. The rearrangement links TRBV28 to TRBJ2-5, with D possibly being TRBD1 or TRBD2 (6 bases each). V was clipped by 4 bases and J by 5 bases, with 20 bases between them. The CDR3 spans 16 residues. Per germline, CDR1 MDHEN and CDR2 SYDVKM. The full variable domain, in which reference TRBV28 and TRBJ2-5 provide the parts outside the CDR3, is DVKVTQSSRYLVKRTGEKVFLECVQDMDHENMFWYRQDPGLGLRLIYFSYDVKMKEKGDIPEGYSVSREKKERFSLILESASTNQTSMYLCASSYLGTPGRETQYFGPGTRLLVL.